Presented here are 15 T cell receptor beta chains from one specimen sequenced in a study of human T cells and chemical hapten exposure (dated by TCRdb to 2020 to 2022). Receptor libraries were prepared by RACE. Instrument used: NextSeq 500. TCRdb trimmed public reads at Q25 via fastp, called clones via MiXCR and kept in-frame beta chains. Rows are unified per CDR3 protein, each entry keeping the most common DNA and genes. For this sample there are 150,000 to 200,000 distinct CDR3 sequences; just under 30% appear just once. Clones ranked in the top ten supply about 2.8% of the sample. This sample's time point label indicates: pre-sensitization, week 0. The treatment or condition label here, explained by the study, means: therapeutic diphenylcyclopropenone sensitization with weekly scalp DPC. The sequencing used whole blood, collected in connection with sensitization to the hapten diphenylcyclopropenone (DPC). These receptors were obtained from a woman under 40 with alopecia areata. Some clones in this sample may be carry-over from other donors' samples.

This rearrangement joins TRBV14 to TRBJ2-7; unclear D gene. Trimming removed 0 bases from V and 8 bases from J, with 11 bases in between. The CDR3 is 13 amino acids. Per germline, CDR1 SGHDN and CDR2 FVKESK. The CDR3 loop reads CASSQDQYAQQYF. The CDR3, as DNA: TGTGCCAGCAGCCAAGATCAGTACGCCCAGCAGTACTTC.

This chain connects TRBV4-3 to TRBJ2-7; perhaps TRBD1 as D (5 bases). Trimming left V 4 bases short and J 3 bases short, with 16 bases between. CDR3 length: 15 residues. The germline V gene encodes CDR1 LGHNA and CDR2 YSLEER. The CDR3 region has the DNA TGCGCCAGCAGCCTTCAGGACACAGGCCGCTACGAGCAGTACTTC. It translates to CASSLQDTGRYEQYF.

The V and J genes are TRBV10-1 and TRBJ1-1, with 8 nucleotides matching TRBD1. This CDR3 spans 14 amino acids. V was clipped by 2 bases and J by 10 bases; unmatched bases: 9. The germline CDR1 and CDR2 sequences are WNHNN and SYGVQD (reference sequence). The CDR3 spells CASSEDPGGRRAFF. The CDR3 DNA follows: TGCGCCAGCAGTGAGGACCCAGGGGGCAGGAGAGCTTTCTTT.

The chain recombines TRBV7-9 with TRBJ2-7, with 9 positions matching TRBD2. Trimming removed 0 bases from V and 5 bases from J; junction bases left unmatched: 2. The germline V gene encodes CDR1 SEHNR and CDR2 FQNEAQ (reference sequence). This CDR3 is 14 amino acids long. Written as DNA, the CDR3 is TGTGCCAGCAGCTTAGCAGCGGGGGGCAACGAGCAGTACTTC. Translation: CASSLAAGGNEQYF.

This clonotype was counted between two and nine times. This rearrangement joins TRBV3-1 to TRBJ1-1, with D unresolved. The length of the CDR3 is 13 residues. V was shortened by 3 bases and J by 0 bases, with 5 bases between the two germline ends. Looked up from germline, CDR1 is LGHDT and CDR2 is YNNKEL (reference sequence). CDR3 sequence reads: CASSHLLNTEAFF. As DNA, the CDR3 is TGTGCCAGCAGCCATTTGTTGAACACTGAAGCTTTCTTT.

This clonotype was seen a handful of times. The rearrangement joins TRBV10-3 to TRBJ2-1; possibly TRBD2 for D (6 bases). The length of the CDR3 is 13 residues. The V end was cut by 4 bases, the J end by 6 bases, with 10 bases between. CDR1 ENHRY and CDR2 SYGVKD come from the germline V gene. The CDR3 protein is CAISGREPNEQFF. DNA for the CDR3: TGTGCCATCAGTGGCCGGGAGCCCAATGAGCAGTTCTTC.

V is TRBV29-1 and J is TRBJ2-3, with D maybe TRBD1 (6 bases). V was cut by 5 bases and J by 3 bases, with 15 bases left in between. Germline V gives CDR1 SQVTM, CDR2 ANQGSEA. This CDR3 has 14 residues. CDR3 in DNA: TGCAGCGTTATGACGGCAGGGGTAACAGATACGCAGTATTTT. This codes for CSVMTAGVTDTQYF.

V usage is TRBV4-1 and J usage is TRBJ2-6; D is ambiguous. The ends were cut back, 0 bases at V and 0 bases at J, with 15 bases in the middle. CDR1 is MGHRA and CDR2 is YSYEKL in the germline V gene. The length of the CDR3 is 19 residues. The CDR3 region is CASSQEWSGFFSGANVLTF. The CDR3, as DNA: TGCGCCAGCAGCCAAGAATGGTCTGGGTTTTTCTCTGGGGCCAACGTCCTGACTTTC.

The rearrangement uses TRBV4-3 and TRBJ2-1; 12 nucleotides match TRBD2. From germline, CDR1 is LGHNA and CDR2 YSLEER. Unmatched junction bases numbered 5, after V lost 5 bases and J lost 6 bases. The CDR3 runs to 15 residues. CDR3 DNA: TGCGCCAGCAGCTCGGCACTAGCGGGGGGCAATGAGCAGTTCTTC. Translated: CASSSALAGGNEQFF.

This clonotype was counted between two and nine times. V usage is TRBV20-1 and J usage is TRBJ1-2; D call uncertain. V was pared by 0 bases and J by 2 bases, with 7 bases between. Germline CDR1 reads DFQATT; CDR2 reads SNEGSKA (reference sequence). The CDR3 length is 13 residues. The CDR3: CSARDPVNYGYTF. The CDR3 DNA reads TGCAGTGCTAGAGATCCTGTGAACTATGGCTACACCTTC.

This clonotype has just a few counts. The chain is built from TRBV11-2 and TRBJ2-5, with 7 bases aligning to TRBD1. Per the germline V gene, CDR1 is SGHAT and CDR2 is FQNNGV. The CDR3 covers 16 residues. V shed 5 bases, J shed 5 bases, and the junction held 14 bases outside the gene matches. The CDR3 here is CASSTFSGQIEETQYF. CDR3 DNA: TGTGCCAGCAGCACCTTTTCGGGACAGATCGAGGAGACCCAGTACTTC.

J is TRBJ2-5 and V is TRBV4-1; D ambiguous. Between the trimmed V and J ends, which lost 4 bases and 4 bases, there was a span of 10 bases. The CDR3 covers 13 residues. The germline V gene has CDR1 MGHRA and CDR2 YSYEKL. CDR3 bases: TGCGCCAGCAGCCTCTTACGGAGAGAGACCCAGTACTTC. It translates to CASSLLRRETQYF.

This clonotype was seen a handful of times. The CDR3 region has the DNA TGCGCCAGCAGCCAAGACAGGGTTGGAGGAGCTTTCTTT. Translated: CASSQDRVGGAFF. The chain combines TRBV4-1 with TRBJ1-1; possibly TRBD1 for D (5 bases). This CDR3 is 13 amino acids long. Between the trimmed V and J ends, which lost 0 bases and 10 bases, there was a span of 12 bases. The V gene's germline CDR1 is MGHRA and CDR2 YSYEKL.

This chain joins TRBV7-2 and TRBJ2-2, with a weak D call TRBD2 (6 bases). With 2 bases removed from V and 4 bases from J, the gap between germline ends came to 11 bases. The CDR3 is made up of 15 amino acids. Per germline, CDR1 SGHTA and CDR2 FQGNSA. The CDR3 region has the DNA TGTGCCAGCAGCTTATCGGGAGAAATCACCGGGGAGCTGTTTTTT. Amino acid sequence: CASSLSGEITGELFF.

CDR3: CASSLPGNSKAFF. CDR3 sequence (DNA): TGTGCCAGCAGCTTACCCGGGAATTCGAAAGCTTTCTTT. This chain uses TRBV7-9 with TRBJ1-1; no reliable D call. Trimming shortened V by 2 bases and J by 9 bases, and 13 bases separated the two germline ends. Looked up from germline, CDR1 is SEHNR and CDR2 is FQNEAQ (reference sequence). The CDR3 loop spans 13 amino acids.